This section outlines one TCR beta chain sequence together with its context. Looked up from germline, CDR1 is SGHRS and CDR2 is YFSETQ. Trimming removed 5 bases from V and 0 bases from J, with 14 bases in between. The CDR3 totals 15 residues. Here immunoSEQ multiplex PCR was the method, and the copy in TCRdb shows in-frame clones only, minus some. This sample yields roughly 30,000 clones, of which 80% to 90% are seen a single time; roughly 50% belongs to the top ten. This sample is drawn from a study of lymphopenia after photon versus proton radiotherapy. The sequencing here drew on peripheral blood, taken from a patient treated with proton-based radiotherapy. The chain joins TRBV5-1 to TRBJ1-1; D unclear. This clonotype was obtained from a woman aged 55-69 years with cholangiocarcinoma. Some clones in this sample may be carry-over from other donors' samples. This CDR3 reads CASRKDRDLNTEAFF. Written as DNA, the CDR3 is TGCGCCAGCAGAAAAGACCGAGATTTGAACACTGAAGCTTTCTTT.